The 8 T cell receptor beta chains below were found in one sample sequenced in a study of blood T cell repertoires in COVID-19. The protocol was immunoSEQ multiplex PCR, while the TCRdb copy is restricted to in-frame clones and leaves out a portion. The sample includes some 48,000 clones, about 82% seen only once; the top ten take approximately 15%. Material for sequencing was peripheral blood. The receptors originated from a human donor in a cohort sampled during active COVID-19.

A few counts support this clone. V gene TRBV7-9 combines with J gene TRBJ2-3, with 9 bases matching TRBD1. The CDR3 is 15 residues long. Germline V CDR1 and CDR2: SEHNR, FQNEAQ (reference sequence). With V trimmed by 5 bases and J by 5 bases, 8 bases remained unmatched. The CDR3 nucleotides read TGTGCCAGCAGCCCCGGACAGGGGCAAGGAGATACGCAGTATTTT. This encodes CASSPGQGQGDTQYF. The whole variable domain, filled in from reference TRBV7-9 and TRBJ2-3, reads DTGVSQNPRHKITKRGQNVTFRCDPISEHNRLYWYRQTLGQGPEFLTYFQNEAQLEKSRLLSDRFSAERPKGSFSTLEIQRTEQGDSAMYLCASSPGQGQGDTQYFGPGTRLTVL.

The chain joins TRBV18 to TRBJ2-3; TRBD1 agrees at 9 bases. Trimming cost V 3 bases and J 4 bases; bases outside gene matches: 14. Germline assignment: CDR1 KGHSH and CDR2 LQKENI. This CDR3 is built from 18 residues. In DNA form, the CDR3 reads TGTGCCAGCTCACCGCCGGGACAGGGATCTATTGGCGCAGATACGCAGTATTTT. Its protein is CASSPPGQGSIGADTQYF.

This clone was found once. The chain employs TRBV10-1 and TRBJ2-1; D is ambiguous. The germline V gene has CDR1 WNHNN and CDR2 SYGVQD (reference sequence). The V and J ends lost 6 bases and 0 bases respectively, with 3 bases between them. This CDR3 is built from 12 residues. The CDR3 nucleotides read TGCGCCAGCAGGAGCTCCTACAATGAGCAGTTCTTC. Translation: CASRSSYNEQFF.

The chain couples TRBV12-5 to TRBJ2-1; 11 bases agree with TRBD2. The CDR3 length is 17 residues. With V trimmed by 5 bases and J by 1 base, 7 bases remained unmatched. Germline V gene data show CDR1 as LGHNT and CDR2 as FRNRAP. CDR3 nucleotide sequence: TGTGCTAGTGGTGCAAGACTAGCGGGGTTTTCCTACAATGAGCAGTTCTTC. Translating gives CASGARLAGFSYNEQFF.

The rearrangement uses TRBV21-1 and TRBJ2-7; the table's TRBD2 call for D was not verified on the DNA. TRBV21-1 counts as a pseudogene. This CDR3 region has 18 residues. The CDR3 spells CASSKAGWLAGATYEQYF. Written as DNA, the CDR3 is TGTGCCAGCAGCAAAGCCGGGTGGCTAGCGGGAGCGACGTACGAGCAGTACTTC.

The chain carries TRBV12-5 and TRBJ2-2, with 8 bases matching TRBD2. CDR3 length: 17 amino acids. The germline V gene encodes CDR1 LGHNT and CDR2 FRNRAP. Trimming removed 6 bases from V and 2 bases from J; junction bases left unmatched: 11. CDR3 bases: TGTGCTAGTGGCCCCCCCCAGCGGGGGACCAACACCGGGGAGCTGTTTTTT. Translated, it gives CASGPPQRGTNTGELFF.

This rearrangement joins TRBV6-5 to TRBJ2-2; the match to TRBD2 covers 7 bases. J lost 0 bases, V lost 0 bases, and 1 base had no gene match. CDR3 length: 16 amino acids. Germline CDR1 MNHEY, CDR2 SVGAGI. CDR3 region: CASSYSAGANTGELFF. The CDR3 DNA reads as TGTGCCAGCAGTTACTCGGCGGGAGCGAACACCGGGGAGCTGTTTTTT.

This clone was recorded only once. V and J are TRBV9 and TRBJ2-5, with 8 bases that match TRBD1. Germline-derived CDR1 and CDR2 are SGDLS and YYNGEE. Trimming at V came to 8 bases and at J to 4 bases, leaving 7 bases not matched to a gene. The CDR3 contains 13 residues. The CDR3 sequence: CASGLQGGETQYF. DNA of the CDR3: TGTGCCAGTGGTTTACAGGGGGGAGAGACCCAGTACTTC.